The rows below give T cell receptor beta chains drawn from one sample of a study of blood T cell repertoires in COVID-19. Profiled with immunoSEQ multiplex PCR; TCRdb holds only in-frame clones, not every one. This table has more than 70,000 clones, 80% to 95% appearing once. Sequencing used peripheral blood. Every receptor here comes from a woman aged 80 or over with acute or convalescent COVID-19. Each CDR3 is given with its conserved first and last residue. D genes are given only for firm matches.

v_gene	d_gene	j_gene	CDR3aa	CDR3nt
TRBV7-9	.	TRBJ1-4	CASSFPGLINEKLFF	TGTGCCAGCAGCTTCCCGGGACTGATAAATGAAAAACTGTTTTTT
TRBV18	TRBD1	TRBJ1-1	CASSPAGTGNTEAFF	TGTGCCAGCTCACCAGCCGGGACAGGTAACACTGAAGCTTTCTTT
TRBV7-3	TRBD2	TRBJ2-3	CASSIGTSGRFDTQYF	TGTGCCAGCAGCATAGGGACTAGCGGGAGGTTCGATACGCAGTATTTT
TRBV21-1	.	TRBJ1-2	CASSFVKGREYGYTF	TGTGCCAGCAGCTTCGTCAAGGGCAGGGAATATGGCTACACCTTC
TRBV7-3	.	TRBJ1-4	CASSQGFNEKLFF	TGTGCCAGCAGCCAGGGGTTTAATGAAAAACTGTTTTTT
TRBV11-2	TRBD2	TRBJ2-1	CASSLDPETSGNSYNEQFF	TGTGCCAGCAGCTTAGATCCCGAGACTAGCGGGAACTCCTACAATGAGCAGTTCTTC
TRBV27	.	TRBJ1-5	CASSLEGLRNQPQHF	TGTGCCAGCAGTTTAGAGGGTTTAAGGAATCAGCCCCAGCATTTT
TRBV2	.	TRBJ2-7	CASTPPIGATAKREYF	TGTGCCAGCACCCCGCCCATTGGAGCGACAGCAAAAAGGGAGTACTTC
TRBV2	.	TRBJ1-4	CASTAAAQDEKLFF	TGTGCCAGCACCGCGGCCGCACAAGATGAAAAACTGTTTTTT
TRBV28	.	TRBJ1-6	CASSSGVGFTPLHF	TGTGCCAGCAGTTCTGGAGTAGGTTTTACACCCCTCCACTTT
TRBV5-6	.	TRBJ1-3	CASSFSRNTIYF	TGTGCCAGCAGCTTTAGTCGAAACACCATATATTTT